The next 13 T cell receptor beta chains were all read from a single sample in a study of shared clonotypes between healthy human individuals. Libraries were prepared by immunoSEQ multiplex PCR; TCRdb keeps only in-frame clonotypes and omits some of them. Seen here are about 960,000 clones, over 75% observed once, and the top ten hold about 1.5%. The sequencing input was memory CD4+ T cells sorted from blood. Subset described: CD45RA-negative fraction. The receptors come from a man aged 18 to 29 in good health.

This clone was seen a single time. V gene TRBV4-3 combines with J gene TRBJ2-3, with a tentative D call TRBD1 (6 bases). The V gene lost 0 bases and the J gene lost 3 bases, with 10 bases spanning the gap. CDR1 and CDR2 (germline): LGHNA, YSLEER. The length of the CDR3 is 15 residues. The CDR3 nucleotides read TGCGCCAGCAGCCAAGACCCAGGGGTTACAGATACGCAGTATTTT. Its protein product is CASSQDPGVTDTQYF.

The V and J genes are TRBV11-2 and TRBJ1-5; D is unresolved. The V gene's germline CDR1 is SGHAT and CDR2 FQNNGV. This CDR3 region has 13 residues. V gave up 0 bases and J gave up 9 bases, with 9 bases separating them. DNA of the CDR3: TGTGCCAGCAGCTTAGACACCCGTGGGCCCCAGCATTTT. This codes for CASSLDTRGPQHF.

The chain links TRBV30 to TRBJ1-6; D may be TRBD1 (6 bases). Per germline, CDR1 GTSNPN and CDR2 SVGIG (reference sequence). V lost 3 bases and J lost 8, with 11 bases in between. The CDR3 sequence is 13 residues long. In DNA, the CDR3 is TGTGCCTGGAGCACAGGGTTCGATTCACCCCTCCACTTT. Protein product: CAWSTGFDSPLHF.

This rearrangement joins TRBV10-3 to TRBJ2-3; perhaps TRBD2 as D (5 bases). This CDR3 is built from 13 residues. The germline V gene has CDR1 ENHRY and CDR2 SYGVKD. V was pared by 6 bases and J by 2 bases, with 9 bases between. CDR3 in DNA: TGTGCCATCAGGACCGGACTCACAGATACGCAGTATTTT. As protein: CAIRTGLTDTQYF.

This chain connects TRBV11-3 to TRBJ2-2; D is unresolved. Germline assignment: CDR1 SGHNT and CDR2 YENEEA. The CDR3 runs 17 residues. V lost 0 bases, J lost 5 bases, and 16 bases lay in between. The CDR3 protein is CASSLDTSKGGTGELFF. The CDR3 region has the DNA TGTGCCAGCAGCTTAGATACGTCGAAGGGTGGAACCGGGGAGCTGTTTTTT.

The CDR3 region has the DNA TGTGCCAGCAGCCCCGGGTCCCACGGCTCCTACAATGAGCAGTTCTTC. Translating gives CASSPGSHGSYNEQFF. V and J are TRBV9 and TRBJ2-1; D uncertain. Germline loops: CDR1 SGDLS, CDR2 YYNGEE. Trimming took 4 bases from V and 0 from J, leaving 14 bases between them. The CDR3 consists of 16 residues.

V gene TRBV9 combines with J gene TRBJ2-5, with no clear D. The V and J ends lost 3 bases and 7 bases respectively, with 10 bases between them. The V gene's germline CDR1 is SGDLS and CDR2 YYNGEE. The CDR3 runs to 12 residues. The CDR3: CASSGRAGTQYF. The CDR3 DNA reads TGTGCCAGCAGCGGACGGGCAGGGACCCAGTACTTC.

Remarks on this clone: Distinct nucleotide sequences in the sample also encode this CDR3. The chain couples TRBV14 to TRBJ2-5; no definite D call. This CDR3 spans 12 amino acids. Looked up from germline, CDR1 is SGHDN and CDR2 is FVKESK. Trimming cost V 0 bases and J 6 bases, with 5 bases left between them. The CDR3 region is CASSQERKTQYF. CDR3 in DNA: TGTGCCAGCAGCCAAGAGCGGAAGACCCAGTACTTC.

In the case of this clone: This same CDR3 is encoded by further DNA sequences in the sample. This chain connects TRBV9 to TRBJ2-1; no clear D. The germline CDR1 and CDR2 sequences are SGDLS and YYNGEE. This CDR3 is built from 13 residues. Between the trimmed V and J ends, which lost 0 bases and 7 bases, there was a span of 8 bases. CDR3 in amino acids: CASSVGPLNEQFF. CDR3 DNA: TGTGCCAGCAGCGTAGGGCCTTTAAATGAGCAGTTCTTC.

This clone showed up just once. The chain couples TRBV6-1 to TRBJ2-7; TRBD1 aligns across 10 bases. In germline, CDR1 is MNHNS, CDR2 SASEGT. The CDR3 sequence is 13 residues long. J lost 5 bases, V lost 7 bases, and 5 bases had no gene match. CDR3 protein: CASKRQGADEQYF. The DNA of the CDR3 is TGTGCCAGCAAGCGACAGGGGGCCGACGAGCAGTACTTC.

J is TRBJ2-3 and V is TRBV2, with D possibly matching TRBD2 (6 bases). Trimming stripped 4 bases from V and 0 bases from J, with 17 bases between. Germline CDR1 reads SNHLY; CDR2 reads FYNNEI. This CDR3 spans 17 amino acids. DNA of the CDR3: TGTGCCAGCAGTGCCCTCTGGCGGGGAGCTAGCACAGATACGCAGTATTTT. It translates to CASSALWRGASTDTQYF.

The J gene is TRBJ1-2, the V gene TRBV29-1, with 8 bases matching TRBD1. CDR1 is SQVTM, CDR2 ANQGSEA, per germline. The CDR3 covers 12 residues. V was clipped by 2 bases and J by 7 bases; unmatched bases: 3. CDR3 in amino acids: CSVEWTGLGYTF. In DNA form, the CDR3 reads TGCAGCGTTGAATGGACAGGGCTTGGCTACACCTTC.

This chain links TRBV7-9 with TRBJ1-2; D not certain. Trimming left V 5 bases short and J 8 bases short, with 15 bases between. CDR3 size: 13 residues. Germline values: CDR1 SEHNR, CDR2 FQNEAQ (reference sequence). CDR3 amino acids: CASSPFDLNGYTF. Here the CDR3 DNA reads TGTGCCAGCAGCCCCTTCGACCTCAACGGCTACACCTTC.